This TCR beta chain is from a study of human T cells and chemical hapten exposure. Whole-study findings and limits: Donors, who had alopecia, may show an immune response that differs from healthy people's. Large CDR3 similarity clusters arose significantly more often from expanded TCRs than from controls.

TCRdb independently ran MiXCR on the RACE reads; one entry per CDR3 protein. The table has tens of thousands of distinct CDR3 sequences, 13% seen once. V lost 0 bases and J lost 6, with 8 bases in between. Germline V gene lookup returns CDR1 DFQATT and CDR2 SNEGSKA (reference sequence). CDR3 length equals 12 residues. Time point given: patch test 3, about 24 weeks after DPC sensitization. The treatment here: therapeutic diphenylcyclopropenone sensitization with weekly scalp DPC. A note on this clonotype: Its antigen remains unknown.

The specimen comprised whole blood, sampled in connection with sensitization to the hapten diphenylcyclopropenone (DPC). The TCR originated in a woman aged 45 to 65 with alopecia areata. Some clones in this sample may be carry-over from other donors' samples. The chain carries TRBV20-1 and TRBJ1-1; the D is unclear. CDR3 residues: CSARDLGPEAFF. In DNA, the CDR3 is TGCAGTGCTAGAGATCTCGGACCTGAAGCTTTCTTT.